This entry lists 16 T cell receptor beta chains sequenced from one sample in a study of CD8+ T cells in alopecia areata. Investigators isolated RNA and reverse transcribed it into cDNA to act as the sequencing template. Clones were read by immunoSEQ multiplex PCR, and TCRdb kept only the in-frame ones, dropping some. The table has more than 200,000 clones, approximately 72% seen once. The sample's treatment: oral pan-JAK inhibitor, 5-10 mg twice daily. The material was CD4+ T cells sorted from blood, obtained at week 44, from a patient treated with tofacitinib. These receptors were obtained from a human donor with alopecia areata.

This chain connects TRBV6-6 to TRBJ2-3, with TRBD2 matching over 8 bases. This CDR3 spans 13 amino acids. Germline CDR1 MNHNY, CDR2 SVGAGI (reference sequence). Trimming took 11 bases from V and 8 from J; bases not matched to a gene: 12. CDR3 bases: TGTGCCGCGCGGGGGGCGAATATGGGTACGCAGTATTTT. Its translation is CAARGANMGTQYF.

The chain carries TRBV2 and TRBJ1-4, with a tentative D call TRBD1 (6 bases). Germline V gene data show CDR1 as SNHLY and CDR2 as FYNNEI. The V and J ends lost 8 bases and 0 bases respectively, with 16 bases between them. The CDR3 loop spans 16 amino acids. In DNA form, the CDR3 reads TGTGCCAGCCGAAGGACAGTGGGACCAACTAATGAAAAACTGTTTTTT. It translates to CASRRTVGPTNEKLFF.

This chain joins TRBV29-1 and TRBJ1-4; D is uncertain. The CDR3 loop spans 11 amino acids. V lost 8 bases, J lost 4 bases, and 8 bases lay in between. Germline lookup yields CDR1 SQVTM and CDR2 ANQGSEA. The CDR3 nucleotides read TGCAGCTACCGGGATAATGAAAAACTGTTTTTT. Translated, it gives CSYRDNEKLFF.

CDR3 DNA: TGTGCCAGCAGTTACGATTGGGACAGGGCACCTCTCGAGCAGTACTTC. Protein product: CASSYDWDRAPLEQYF. This chain links TRBV6-5 with TRBJ2-7, with 9 bases aligning to TRBD1. The length of the CDR3 is 16 residues. V shed 2 bases, J shed 6 bases, and the junction held 11 bases outside the gene matches. Germline V gene data show CDR1 as MNHEY and CDR2 as SVGAGI.

V and J are TRBV30 and TRBJ1-6; no firm D call. The CDR3 runs 14 residues. V was trimmed by 1 base and J by 8 bases, leaving 12 bases between them. Germline V gene sequence: CDR1 GTSNPN, CDR2 SVGIG (reference sequence). The CDR3 reads CAWSAEGYYSPLHF. CDR3 in DNA: TGTGCCTGGAGTGCCGAGGGATATTATTCACCCCTCCACTTT.

The chain employs TRBV5-1 and TRBJ2-5; D unresolved. Germline values: CDR1 SGHRS, CDR2 YFSETQ. With 0 bases removed from V and 5 bases from J, the gap between germline ends came to 11 bases. The CDR3 runs 14 residues. CDR3: CASSLDLGEETQYF. For the CDR3, the DNA is TGCGCCAGCAGCTTGGATCTAGGAGAGGAGACCCAGTACTTC.

The chain uses TRBV5-6 and TRBJ2-5; the match to TRBD1 covers 7 bases. V dropped 5 bases and J dropped 5; count of bases not matched to a gene: 9. CDR1 and CDR2 from the germline V gene are SGHDT and YYEEEE. This CDR3 is built from 14 residues. The CDR3, as DNA: TGTGCCAGCAGTCGGGGACAGAATGGGGAGACCCAGTACTTC. Its protein is CASSRGQNGETQYF. The complete variable domain, with remaining parts taken from reference TRBV5-6 and TRBJ2-5, reads DAGVTQSPTHLIKTRGQQVTLRCSPKSGHDTVSWYQQALGQGPQFIFQYYEEEERQRGNFPDRFSGHQFPNYSSELNVNALLLGDSALYLCASSRGQNGETQYFGPGTRLLVL.

The chain combines TRBV5-1 with TRBJ2-7; D remains unclear. The germline V gene encodes CDR1 SGHRS and CDR2 YFSETQ. Deletions cut 0 bases from V and 5 bases from J, with 12 bases between. There are 14 residues in the CDR3. The CDR3 DNA reads as TGCGCCAGCAGCTTGGTGGTAGCTGGGAACGAGCAGTACTTC. It encodes CASSLVVAGNEQYF.

J is TRBJ1-2 and V is TRBV4-3; the match to TRBD1 covers 12 bases. This CDR3 spans 15 amino acids. Looked up from germline, CDR1 is LGHNA and CDR2 is YSLEER. Trimming cost V 1 base and J 8 bases; bases outside gene matches: 5. CDR3 DNA: TGCGCCAGCAGCCAAGTTGGGACAGGGGGCAACGGCTACACCTTC. It specifies CASSQVGTGGNGYTF.

This clone was found a few times. This rearrangement joins TRBV29-1 to TRBJ2-7; the D gene is possibly TRBD2 (5 bases). The CDR3 consists of 12 residues. V lost 6 bases and J lost 2, with 11 bases in between. From germline, CDR1 is SQVTM and CDR2 ANQGSEA. CDR3 region: CSVASSPYEQYF. CDR3 in DNA: TGCAGCGTGGCTTCTAGCCCCTACGAGCAGTACTTC.

This clone is medium-sized by share. The chain carries TRBV7-2 and TRBJ2-2; tentative D call: TRBD2 (6 bases). Trimming stripped 5 bases from V and 2 bases from J, with 9 bases between. The CDR3 length is 14 residues. From germline, CDR1 is SGHTA and CDR2 FQGNSA. CDR3 sequence: CASSPGTNTGELFF. CDR3 DNA sequence: TGTGCCAGCAGCCCCGGGACTAACACCGGGGAGCTGTTTTTT.

The CDR3 DNA follows: TGTGCCAGCAGGAACCGGGGGGCCCGCGAGCAGTACTTC. Encoded protein: CASRNRGAREQYF. The chain links TRBV2 to TRBJ2-7; maybe TRBD2 (7 bases). V was pared by 6 bases and J by 6 bases, with 15 bases between. From germline, CDR1 is SNHLY and CDR2 FYNNEI. The CDR3 totals 13 residues.

V is TRBV29-1 and J is TRBJ1-1; the D gene is possibly TRBD1 (5 bases). Germline-derived CDR1 and CDR2 are SQVTM and ANQGSEA. The CDR3 length is 13 residues. Deletions cut 4 bases from V and 5 bases from J, with 14 bases between. CDR3 in amino acids: CSVAYEGWTEAFF. CDR3 in DNA: TGCAGCGTTGCTTATGAGGGGTGGACTGAAGCTTTCTTT.

The chain uses TRBV5-1 and TRBJ2-3, with 10 bases matching TRBD2. The V and J ends lost 4 bases and 7 bases, in that order; junction bases with no gene match: 9. The CDR3 is 15 residues long. The germline V gene encodes CDR1 SGHRS and CDR2 YFSETQ. CDR3 residues: CASSTTAGGPNTQYF. The CDR3 DNA follows: TGCGCCAGCAGCACAACAGCGGGGGGGCCGAATACGCAGTATTTT.

The CDR3 reads CASSRQANTEAFF. The CDR3 DNA sequence: TGTGCCAGCAGCCGGCAGGCAAACACTGAAGCTTTCTTT. This chain joins TRBV14 and TRBJ1-1; D is undetermined. This CDR3 spans 13 amino acids. CDR1 is SGHDN, CDR2 FVKESK, per germline. The germline V and J ends were trimmed by 4 bases and 2 bases, with 8 bases remaining between them.

With regard to this clone: Other DNA sequences in the same sample also yield this CDR3. The V call is TRBV29-1, the J call TRBJ1-1; no clear D gene. The CDR3 is 10 amino acids. Germline V gene sequence: CDR1 SQVTM, CDR2 ANQGSEA. Trimming took off 2 bases at V and 8 bases at J, with 6 bases between the two ends. CDR3 region: CSVERQEAFF. Written as DNA, the CDR3 is TGCAGCGTTGAAAGGCAGGAAGCTTTCTTT.